Reported below is one T cell receptor (beta chain). The authors' processing: The assay estimated nucleated cells by amplifying reference gene primers. Clones were sequenced by immunoSEQ multiplex PCR, and TCRdb holds only the in-frame ones, with some missing. The D gene and trimming were derived from the DNA, and the V and J assignments and clone size from that table. The sample lists some 300,000 clones; 89% were seen once. The CDR3 totals 16 residues. The germline gives CDR1 SGHDN, CDR2 FVKESK. Trimming shortened V by 3 bases and J by 6 bases, and 17 bases separated the two germline ends. These data originate in a study of blood T cell repertoires in COVID-19. Allocation to cohorts depended on clinical history reported by the participants. A case of COVID-19 had been met by exposed participants within 2 weeks before study entry.

J is TRBJ2-2 and V is TRBV14; the D gene is possibly TRBD1 (6 bases). The sample consisted of PBMCs or T cells enriched from blood (not recorded which). The TCR originated in a woman aged 45-59 years who had been exposed to COVID-19. CDR3 amino acids: CASSQIQGFKSGELFF. The CDR3 bases are TGTGCCAGCAGCCAGATACAGGGCTTTAAGTCCGGGGAGCTGTTTTTT.